The 15 T cell receptor beta chains listed next were all sequenced from one sample in a study of glioma-infiltrating T cells after dendritic cell vaccination. The table came from immunoSEQ multiplex PCR; TCRdb's copy has only in-frame clones and leaves some out. The sample holds around 60,000 clones, around nine tenths seen once. Sample time point: after dendritic cell vaccination, including at tumor progression/relapse. The material sequenced was blood, taken after dendritic cell vaccination. These receptors all stem from a human donor with glioblastoma.

The rearrangement uses TRBV4-2 and TRBJ2-5; TRBD2 might be the D (5 bases). The germline gives CDR1 LGHNA, CDR2 YNFKEQ. V lost 4 bases and J lost 1, with 19 bases in between. The CDR3 runs 17 residues. The CDR3 DNA reads TGTGCCAGCAGCCCGAAATTCTCCGACTATAGCCAAGAGACCCAGTACTTC. Its translation: CASSPKFSDYSQETQYF.

The V and J genes are TRBV30 and TRBJ2-2; perhaps TRBD1 as D (6 bases). The CDR3 is 15 residues long. V dropped 2 bases and J dropped 1 base, with 11 bases sitting between them. CDR1 is GTSNPN, CDR2 SVGIG, per germline (reference sequence). The DNA of the CDR3 is TGTGCCTGGAGTAACTTGGGACAGAACACCGGGGAGCTGTTTTTT. Its translation is CAWSNLGQNTGELFF.

The chain joins TRBV27 to TRBJ1-1, with 7 bases aligning to TRBD1. J lost 5 bases, V lost 4 bases, and 10 bases had no gene match. CDR1 is MNHEY and CDR2 is SMNVEV in the germline V gene (reference sequence). CDR3 size: 15 residues. In DNA form, the CDR3 reads TGTGCCAGCAGTTCCTTCCTCGACAGGGTTACTGAAGCTTTCTTT. It yields the protein CASSSFLDRVTEAFF.

The chain couples TRBV29-1 to TRBJ2-5, with a weak D call TRBD2 (7 bases). V lost 7 bases and J lost 2, with 14 bases in between. The CDR3 runs 13 residues. CDR1 is SQVTM and CDR2 is ANQGSEA in the germline V gene. CDR3 in amino acids: CSARGGTQETQYF. CDR3 DNA: TGCAGCGCTAGGGGGGGAACACAAGAGACCCAGTACTTC.

The genes are TRBV27 and TRBJ1-1; 9 bases are shared with TRBD1. Germline-derived CDR1 and CDR2 are MNHEY and SMNVEV (reference sequence). CDR3 length: 17 amino acids. With V trimmed by 2 bases and J by 1 base, 8 bases remained unmatched. The CDR3 loop reads CASSLTVLDRGNTEAFF. The DNA for the CDR3 is TGTGCCAGCAGTTTAACCGTTCTGGACAGGGGGAACACTGAAGCTTTCTTT.

The rearrangement uses TRBV2 and TRBJ2-3; possibly TRBD1 for D (5 bases). The CDR3 has 15 amino acids. Germline values: CDR1 SNHLY, CDR2 FYNNEI. Trimming pared 7 bases from V and 3 bases from J, leaving 17 bases between. CDR3 in amino acids: CASIPLRQGTDTQYF. The CDR3 DNA sequence: TGTGCCAGCATCCCCCTCCGTCAGGGAACAGATACGCAGTATTTT.

The chain uses TRBV9 and TRBJ2-7; possibly TRBD1 for D (5 bases). CDR1 is SGDLS and CDR2 is YYNGEE in the germline V gene. The CDR3 totals 13 residues. V was shortened by 3 bases and J by 4 bases, with 11 bases between the two germline ends. As DNA, the CDR3 is TGTGCCAGCAGCGGATCTAAGGGGTACGAGCAGTACTTC. Residues: CASSGSKGYEQYF.

DNA for the CDR3: TGTGCCTGGAGTGTTCGAGGGAACACTGAAGCTTTCTTT. It is translated as CAWSVRGNTEAFF. The J gene is TRBJ1-1, the V gene TRBV30, with D uncertain. With 0 bases removed from V and 1 base from J, the gap between germline ends came to 6 bases. The CDR3 extends over 13 amino acids. Germline lookup yields CDR1 GTSNPN and CDR2 SVGIG (reference sequence).

This chain uses TRBV9 with TRBJ2-1, with D possibly matching TRBD1 (5 bases). This CDR3 comprises 14 residues. CDR1 SGDLS and CDR2 YYNGEE come from the germline V gene. Trimming removed 3 bases from V and 3 bases from J, with 10 bases in between. The CDR3 DNA follows: TGTGCCAGCAGCGCTTTTCAGGGCTACAATGAGCAGTTCTTC. Amino acid sequence: CASSAFQGYNEQFF.

This chain joins TRBV5-1 and TRBJ2-7, with a possible D match to TRBD1 (6 bases). The CDR3 is 13 amino acids. Germline V gene lookup returns CDR1 SGHRS and CDR2 YFSETQ. V was cut by 4 bases and J by 4 bases, with 12 bases left in between. The CDR3 bases are TGCGCCAGCAGCCCCGGACAGAATTACGAGCAGTACTTC. Amino acids: CASSPGQNYEQYF. Combining the CDR3 with reference TRBV5-1 and TRBJ2-7 gives the whole variable domain KAGVTQTPRYLIKTRGQQVTLSCSPISGHRSVSWYQQTPGQGLQFLFEYFSETQRNKGNFPGRFSGRQFSNSRSEMNVSTLELGDSALYLCASSPGQNYEQYFGPGTRLTVT.

This clone came up a few times. The chain uses TRBV6-4 and TRBJ1-2; 7 nucleotides align to TRBD1. The V segment lost 2 bases and the J segment 6 bases; nucleotides outside the gene matches: 6. The V gene's germline CDR1 is MRHNA and CDR2 SNTAGT. CDR3 size: 14 residues. CDR3 DNA: TGTGCCAGCAGTGACGACGGACAGGCGGATGGCTACACCTTC. Translating it yields CASSDDGQADGYTF.

The rearrangement uses TRBV6-1 and TRBJ1-3; possibly TRBD1 for D (6 bases). CDR3 size: 15 residues. CDR1 and CDR2 (germline): MNHNS, SASEGT. V was pared by 1 base and J by 2 bases, with 9 bases between. The CDR3 DNA sequence: TGTGCCAGCAGTGAAGAACAGGGAGCTGGAAACACCATATATTTT. Translating it yields CASSEEQGAGNTIYF.

V gene TRBV15 combines with J gene TRBJ2-2; maybe TRBD1 (5 bases). This CDR3 is 15 amino acids long. Germline loops: CDR1 LNHNV, CDR2 YYDKDF (reference sequence). Trimming took off 0 bases at V and 5 bases at J, with 10 bases between the two ends. The CDR3 DNA sequence: TGTGCCACCAGCAGAGATGGGGCACCTACCGGGGAGCTGTTTTTT. Encoded protein: CATSRDGAPTGELFF. Based on the CDR3 plus reference TRBV15 and TRBJ2-2, the full variable domain is DAMVIQNPRYQVTQFGKPVTLSCSQTLNHNVMYWYQQKSSQAPKLLFHYYDKDFNNEADTPDNFQSRRPNTSFCFLDIRSPGLGDTAMYLCATSRDGAPTGELFFGEGSRLTVL.

This clone has a handful of counts. The chain employs TRBV6-6 and TRBJ2-2; D is uncertain. The germline V gene encodes CDR1 MNHNY and CDR2 SVGAGI (reference sequence). V was shortened by 5 bases and J by 2 bases, with 12 bases between the two germline ends. The CDR3 totals 15 residues. CDR3 region: CASSLGLYNTGELFF. The CDR3 region has the DNA TGTGCCAGCAGTCTAGGCCTCTATAACACCGGGGAGCTGTTTTTT.

The chain uses TRBV11-2 and TRBJ2-7; 10 nucleotides align to TRBD1. The length of the CDR3 is 13 residues. Germline V gene sequence: CDR1 SGHAT, CDR2 FQNNGV. After removal of 5 bases from V and 6 bases from J, the junction contained 4 bases not matched to a gene. The CDR3 loop reads CASSAGQGGEQYF. Written as DNA, the CDR3 is TGTGCCAGCAGCGCAGGACAGGGGGGCGAGCAGTACTTC.